This T cell receptor (beta chain) was profiled in a study of blood T cell repertoires in COVID-19. At the level of the study: The analysed material was cDNA or gDNA that came from T cells, B-cell-depleted T cells, or PBMCs.

The table came from immunoSEQ multiplex PCR; TCRdb's copy has only in-frame clones and leaves some out. The data show about 120,000 clones, with approximately 84% seen just once and roughly 3.5% held by the top ten. The CDR3 runs to 16 residues. The germline V gene encodes CDR1 WNHNN and CDR2 SYGVQD (reference sequence). V was trimmed by 1 base and J by 0 bases, leaving 9 bases between them. Sequencing was carried out using peripheral blood. The sequence came from a man between 40 and 49 years old with acute or convalescent COVID-19. J is TRBJ2-2 and V is TRBV10-1; D is possibly TRBD2 (6 bases). This chain's CDR3 is CASSEYRGTNTGELFF. The CDR3 DNA sequence: TGCGCCAGCAGTGAGTATCGGGGGACGAACACCGGGGAGCTGTTTTTT.